This record covers a single T cell receptor beta chain. No antigen is known for it. The data originate from a study of cytomegalovirus exposure and HLA in healthy donors. Study background: Early on, a data release was issued that held about 85 million unique TCRs from HLA-typed donors. Findings and caveats of the study: Another analysis was done later, and it associated fewer than 20,000 TCR beta sequences with HLA alleles at 0.05 false discovery rate. Immune exposure information available was restricted to CMV serostatus.

This CDR3 contains 15 residues. V was pared by 6 bases and J by 5 bases, with 6 bases of the junction left unmatched. Germline loops: CDR1 MNHEY, CDR2 SVGAGI. PCR employed 60 Vbeta and 13 Jbeta primers. TCRdb's table, derived via immunoSEQ multiplex PCR, lists solely in-frame clones and lacks some. This listing includes about 46,000 clones. The chain employs TRBV6-5 and TRBJ2-3; 12 bases line up with TRBD2. This clonotype was sampled from a middle-aged woman in good health and CMV-seronegative. Sequencing used PBMCs. CDR3 DNA: TGTGCCAGCAGACTTCTAGCGGGAGGGATAGATACGCAGTATTTT. Translating gives CASRLLAGGIDTQYF.